This TCR beta chain was sequenced for a study of beta chain features in type 1 diabetes. V was clipped by 2 bases and J by 1 base, with 11 bases between them. From germline, CDR1 is SGHTS and CDR2 YDEGEE. This CDR3 is 15 amino acids long. A word on this clone: Its antigen is unknown.

Expressed TCRB transcripts were sequenced because the isolated RNA had all been reverse transcribed beforehand. Measured with immunoSEQ multiplex PCR; TCRdb has only the in-frame clones, and not every one. The data contain more than 300,000 clones, 9.5% to 10% of them singletons. CD45RO/CCR7/CD25/CD127/CD95/CD27 separated CD4+ naive, central memory, regulatory and stem cell-like memory cells by sorting. Study-wide results and limits: Researchers reported that naive, central memory and Treg TCRB repertoires appeared more similar in patients than in healthy donors. Among all four CD4+ subsets, Type 1 diabetes patients had TCRB CDR3s that were moderately but significantly shorter.

This receptor was taken from a young man with type 1 diabetes. The chain uses TRBV5-8 and TRBJ2-3, with a tentative D call TRBD1 (6 bases). Sample: central memory CD4+ T cells from blood. The DNA of the CDR3 is TGTGCCAGCAGCTTTGGGGCAGGGGGCACAGATACGCAGTATTTT. This translates into CASSFGAGGTDTQYF.